These 21 T cell receptor beta chains originate from one sample sequenced in a study of vaccination effects on CD4 cells after COVID-19. Antigens of these TCRs are unknown. Viral peptide pools were used in the ViraFEST assay to expand antigen-specific CD4+ T cells, and sequencing came afterward. When around nine days of culture had elapsed, CD4+ T cells were isolated. The repertoire was sequenced with immunoSEQ multiplex PCR; TCRdb's copy has only in-frame clones and lacks some. Counted here are 30,000 to 35,000 clones, 55% to 75% occurring once; the ten biggest clones make up approximately 27%. Sequenced material: CD4+ T cells from PBMCs cultured with HCoV-229E spike peptides, taken before COVID-19 vaccination. These receptors all come from a human donor who received a COVID-19 vaccine.

CDR3 in amino acids: CASSLEGKYYGYTF. CDR3 nucleotides: TGTGCCAGCAGCTTAGAAGGGAAGTACTATGGCTACACCTTC. The V and J genes are TRBV7-9 and TRBJ1-2; D uncertain. The CDR3 is 14 amino acids. Germline loops: CDR1 SEHNR, CDR2 FQNEAQ (reference sequence). V was pared by 1 base and J by 3 bases, with 9 bases between.

The genes are TRBV9 and TRBJ1-2; D unclear. Germline V gene sequence: CDR1 SGDLS, CDR2 YYNGEE. The CDR3 spans 18 residues. V gave up 0 bases and J gave up 0 bases, with 18 bases separating them. The CDR3 region is CASSVGYSQTLANYGYTF. CDR3 nucleotide sequence: TGTGCCAGCAGCGTAGGTTACAGCCAGACTTTAGCTAACTATGGCTACACCTTC.

V and J are TRBV12-5 and TRBJ2-5; D might be TRBD1 or TRBD2, each matching 7 bases. The germline CDR1 and CDR2 sequences are LGHNT and FRNRAP. V was cut by 4 bases and J by 2 bases, with 20 bases left in between. The CDR3 loop spans 17 amino acids. The CDR3 sequence: CASGSPGRPGGQETQYF. CDR3 in DNA: TGTGCTAGTGGTTCCCCCGGGAGGCCAGGGGGTCAAGAGACCCAGTACTTC.

The chain combines TRBV7-2 with TRBJ2-5; D remains ambiguous. The CDR3 contains 13 residues. The V and J ends lost 7 bases and 7 bases respectively, with 16 bases between them. Germline CDR1 and CDR2: SGHTA and FQGNSA. DNA of the CDR3: TGTGCCAGCATCTTTACTGGCTCGTGGACCCAGTACTTC. Its protein is CASIFTGSWTQYF.

The genes are TRBV7-2 and TRBJ1-1, with unresolved D. The CDR3 is 13 amino acids. V was trimmed by 3 bases and J by 4 bases, leaving 9 bases between them. In germline, CDR1 is SGHTA, CDR2 FQGNSA. CDR3 DNA: TGTGCCAGCAGCTTCGACCCCTCCACTGAAGCTTTCTTT. It codes for CASSFDPSTEAFF. Combining the CDR3 with reference TRBV7-2 and TRBJ1-1 gives the whole variable domain GAGVSQSPSNKVTEKGKDVELRCDPISGHTALYWYRQSLGQGLEFLIYFQGNSAPDKSGLPSDRFSAERTGGSVSTLTIQRTQQEDSAVYLCASSFDPSTEAFFGQGTRLTVV.

The chain carries TRBV4-2 and TRBJ1-2; D is uncertain. This CDR3 spans 16 amino acids. Germline V lookup: CDR1 LGHNA, CDR2 YNFKEQ. Trimming removed 0 bases at V and 4 bases at J, with 15 bases between. The CDR3 loop reads CASSQDLGPTPYGYTF. CDR3 DNA: TGTGCCAGCAGCCAAGATCTGGGTCCGACCCCCTATGGCTACACCTTC.

The chain has TRBV5-5 and TRBJ1-1, with 7 bases fitting TRBD1. The CDR3 is 14 amino acids. Germline CDR1 SGHKS, CDR2 YYEKEE (reference sequence). The junction had 2 bases not matched to a gene; V was cut back by 3 bases and J by 0 bases. The chain's CDR3 is CASSWGQMNTEAFF. CDR3 nucleotides: TGTGCCAGCAGCTGGGGACAGATGAACACTGAAGCTTTCTTT.

The V call is TRBV29-1, the J call TRBJ1-6; TRBD1 might be the D (5 bases). CDR1 is SQVTM and CDR2 is ANQGSEA in the germline V gene. Trimming removed 6 bases at V and 7 bases at J, with 16 bases between. The CDR3 sequence is 14 residues long. Written as DNA, the CDR3 is TGCAGCGTCGCCTCCGGGGGGAACAATTCACCCCTCCACTTT. As protein: CSVASGGNNSPLHF.

This clone has more than one count but fewer than ten. The gene calls are TRBV29-1 and TRBJ1-2, with 9 bases that match TRBD1. The V gene end was trimmed by 6 bases and the J gene end by 4 bases; junction bases not matched to a gene: 6. This CDR3 contains 13 residues. Germline lookup yields CDR1 SQVTM and CDR2 ANQGSEA. The CDR3 region has the DNA TGCAGCGTACTACAGGGGGCGACCTATGGCTACACCTTC. Translating gives CSVLQGATYGYTF. The entire variable domain, with the rest obtained from reference TRBV29-1 and TRBJ1-2, is as follows: SAVISQKPSRDICQRGTSLTIQCQVDSQVTMMFWYRQQPGQSLTLIATANQGSEATYESGFVIDKFPISRPNLTFSTLTVSNMSPEDSSIYLCSVLQGATYGYTFGSGTRLTVV.

The chain uses TRBV7-2 and TRBJ1-2; D uncertain. V lost 6 bases to trimming and J lost 0 bases, with 14 bases between them. The CDR3 is 15 amino acids. The germline V gene encodes CDR1 SGHTA and CDR2 FQGNSA. The CDR3 spells CASRKAGQANYGYTF. CDR3 bases: TGTGCCAGCAGGAAGGCAGGCCAAGCTAACTATGGCTACACCTTC.

The V call is TRBV19, the J call TRBJ2-1; TRBD2 matches 10 bases. CDR1 and CDR2 (germline): LNHDA, SQIVND (reference sequence). The V segment lost 5 bases and the J segment 3 bases; nucleotides outside the gene matches: 4. The CDR3 runs to 15 residues. The chain's CDR3 is CASSLGTSDYNEQFF. The CDR3 DNA follows: TGTGCCAGTAGTCTCGGGACTAGCGACTACAATGAGCAGTTCTTC.

On this clone: This specimen includes other DNA sequences encoding the same CDR3. The J gene is TRBJ2-3, the V gene TRBV7-9; 7 bases map to TRBD2. The germline V gene has CDR1 SEHNR and CDR2 FQNEAQ (reference sequence). The CDR3 sequence is 15 residues long. The J segment lost 2 bases and the V segment lost 2 bases, leaving 4 bases of the junction unmatched. CDR3 DNA: TGTGCCAGCAGCTTACGAGCGGGACTCACAGATACGCAGTATTTT. Its translation is CASSLRAGLTDTQYF.

This clone was seen a few times. J is TRBJ2-7 and V is TRBV5-1, with D tentatively TRBD2 (6 bases). Germline values: CDR1 SGHRS, CDR2 YFSETQ. Trimming cost V 0 bases and J 5 bases, with 15 bases left between them. This CDR3 is built from 15 residues. The CDR3 DNA reads TGCGCCAGCAGCTTGGCCAGAGGGGAGGCAAACGAGCAGTACTTC. Translating gives CASSLARGEANEQYF.

This clone was seen a few times. The genes are TRBV6-2 or TRBV6-3 and TRBJ2-1, with 7 bases lining up with TRBD2. V dropped 0 bases and J dropped 4; count of bases not matched to a gene: 9. The CDR3 totals 17 residues. Germline CDR1 and CDR2: MNHEY and SVGEGT. The DNA of the CDR3 is TGTGCCAGCAGTTACTCGCCGCCAGAGGGACTATACAATGAGCAGTTCTTC. It encodes CASSYSPPEGLYNEQFF.

The V gene is TRBV2, the J gene TRBJ1-2; 12 nucleotides agree with TRBD1. The CDR3 runs to 13 residues. The germline gives CDR1 SNHLY, CDR2 FYNNEI. V gave up 11 bases and J gave up 7 bases; unmatched junction bases: 8. The CDR3 bases are TGTGCCGCCGCGGGACAGGGGGCTGGTGGCTACACCTTC. As protein: CAAAGQGAGGYTF.

The chain joins TRBV29-1 to TRBJ2-3; 9 nucleotides align to TRBD1. This CDR3 contains 14 residues. The V and J ends lost 6 bases and 2 bases, in that order; junction bases with no gene match: 6. CDR1 is SQVTM, CDR2 ANQGSEA, per germline. The CDR3 loop reads CSVLTQGATDTQYF. CDR3 in DNA: TGCAGCGTACTTACACAGGGGGCCACAGATACGCAGTATTTT.

This sequence joins TRBV6-6 and TRBJ2-7; 9 bases fit TRBD1. Germline CDR1 is MNHNY and CDR2 is SVGAGI (reference sequence). With V trimmed by 8 bases and J by 0 bases, 2 bases remained unmatched. This CDR3 has 13 amino acids. The CDR3 loop is CASRDRVSYEQYF. The CDR3 DNA sequence: TGTGCCAGCCGGGACAGGGTCTCCTACGAGCAGTACTTC.

This rearrangement joins TRBV3-1 (or the pseudogene TRBV3-2) to TRBJ2-3; D not resolved. V dropped 4 bases and J dropped 8 bases, with 13 bases sitting between them. CDR1 and CDR2 (germline): LGHDT, YNNKEL (reference sequence). The CDR3 is 13 residues long. The CDR3 is CASSPRPSGTQYF. The CDR3 nucleotides read TGTGCCAGCAGCCCGAGGCCCTCGGGTACGCAGTATTTT.

The V and J genes are TRBV6-5 and TRBJ1-2, with D possibly matching TRBD1 (6 bases). Trimming stripped 0 bases from V and 3 bases from J, with 11 bases between. CDR1 and CDR2 (germline): MNHEY, SVGAGI. The CDR3 has 15 residues. The CDR3 DNA is TGTGCCAGCAGTTACTCGGGGGGCGCGTACTATGGCTACACCTTC. Its protein product is CASSYSGGAYYGYTF.

The chain recombines TRBV5-6 with TRBJ2-7; D is uncertain. This CDR3 contains 15 residues. Germline CDR1 is SGHDT and CDR2 is YYEEEE. V gave up 0 bases and J gave up 5 bases, with 15 bases separating them. The CDR3: CASSLGWNINNEQYF. CDR3 bases: TGTGCCAGCAGCTTGGGATGGAACATTAACAACGAGCAGTACTTC.

The V call is TRBV7-6, the J call TRBJ1-5, with D maybe TRBD1 (5 bases). This CDR3 has 16 residues. Germline-derived CDR1 and CDR2 are SGHVS and FNYEAQ. The germline V and J ends were trimmed by 5 bases and 2 bases, with 16 bases remaining between them. The CDR3 spells CASSQQGSSGNQPQHF. The CDR3 nucleotides are TGTGCCAGCAGCCAGCAGGGTAGTTCGGGCAATCAGCCCCAGCATTTT. The full variable domain, in which reference TRBV7-6 and TRBJ1-5 provide the parts outside the CDR3, is GAGVSQSPRYKVTKRGQDVALRCDPISGHVSLYWYRQALGQGPEFLTYFNYEAQQDKSGLPNDRFSAERPEGSISTLTIQRTEQRDSAMYRCASSQQGSSGNQPQHFGDGTRLSIL.